The 19 T cell receptor beta chains below were found in one sample sequenced in a study of blood T cells in healthy people across ages (dated by TCRdb to the mid-2010s). Libraries were built with 5' RACE. A second about 7 to 12 cycle PCR used a sample-barcoded 5' primer and a J-beta primer mix. Starting from the raw public reads, TCRdb applied fastp trimming at Q25, assembled clones with MiXCR and retained in-frame beta chains. When rows share a CDR3 protein, they turn into one entry using the most common DNA and genes. The sample table contains approximately 1,700,000 distinct CDR3 sequences; only one count was recorded for 35% to 50% of them. The ten largest clones represent roughly 24% of the sample. The specimen sequenced was blood. Receptor source: a human donor in good health.

This clonotype was detected many times. The CDR3 here is CASSLGGRHEQFF. The CDR3 nucleotides are TGTGCCAGCAGCTTAGGAGGGAGGCATGAGCAGTTCTTC. The V and J genes are TRBV7-9 and TRBJ2-1; tentative D call: TRBD2 (6 bases). Germline V gene data show CDR1 as SEHNR and CDR2 as FQNEAQ (reference sequence). This CDR3 contains 13 residues. V lost 1 base and J 8 bases, leaving 9 bases between the germline ends. The whole variable domain, remainder taken from reference TRBV7-9 and TRBJ2-1, is DTGVSQNPRHKITKRGQNVTFRCDPISEHNRLYWYRQTLGQGPEFLTYFQNEAQLEKSRLLSDRFSAERPKGSFSTLEIQRTEQGDSAMYLCASSLGGRHEQFFGPGTRLTVL.

In its sample, this clonotype was seen many times. The chain couples TRBV29-1 to TRBJ2-6, with D perhaps assigned TRBD1 or TRBD2 (6 bases each). The CDR3 length is 15 residues. With 3 bases removed from V and 2 bases from J, the gap between germline ends came to 11 bases. Germline V lookup: CDR1 SQVTM, CDR2 ANQGSEA. The CDR3 region is CSVDGGGPGANVLTF. DNA for the CDR3: TGCAGCGTTGACGGTGGGGGGCCTGGGGCCAACGTCCTGACTTTC.

This clonotype has a handful of counts. This chain uses TRBV7-9 with TRBJ2-5, with D possibly being TRBD1 (6 bases). V shed 6 bases and J shed 0 bases, with 14 bases lying between them. The CDR3 length is 15 residues. The V gene's germline CDR1 is SEHNR and CDR2 FQNEAQ (reference sequence). In DNA, the CDR3 is TGTGCCAGCAGTTATAACCGGGACAACCAAGAGACCCAGTACTTC. Translated: CASSYNRDNQETQYF.

The chain carries TRBV15 and TRBJ1-5; no clear D. Germline V gene data show CDR1 as LNHNV and CDR2 as YYDKDF (reference sequence). The V and J ends lost 1 base and 3 bases respectively, with 7 bases between them. This CDR3 is 14 amino acids long. CDR3 sequence (DNA): TGTGCCACCAGCAGAGTCGGCTCCAATCAGCCCCAGCATTTT. Protein sequence: CATSRVGSNQPQHF.

The chain joins TRBV20-1 to TRBJ1-5; 8 nucleotides agree with TRBD1. The CDR3 sequence is 13 residues long. The junction had 4 bases not matched to a gene; V was cut back by 3 bases and J by 6 bases. Germline V CDR1 and CDR2: DFQATT, SNEGSKA (reference sequence). CDR3 region: CSARPGTGQPQHF. For the CDR3, the DNA is TGCAGTGCTAGGCCCGGGACAGGTCAGCCCCAGCATTTT.

There are a few counts of this clonotype. This chain connects TRBV10-3 to TRBJ2-1; the D call may be TRBD1 or TRBD2 (5 bases each). Germline loops: CDR1 ENHRY, CDR2 SYGVKD. CDR3 size: 16 residues. V was pared by 0 bases and J by 3 bases, with 12 bases between. For the CDR3, the DNA is TGTGCCATCAGTGAGTCGAAGGGGAGCCACTACAATGAGCAGTTCTTC. Residues: CAISESKGSHYNEQFF.

The V call is TRBV29-1, the J call TRBJ2-3, with 12 bases identical to TRBD2. This CDR3 has 14 residues. The V gene end was trimmed by 8 bases and the J gene end by 6 bases; junction bases not matched to a gene: 9. CDR1 and CDR2 (germline): SQVTM, ANQGSEA. CDR3 sequence: CSCGLAGNVDTQYF. The CDR3 DNA follows: TGCAGCTGTGGACTAGCGGGGAATGTTGATACGCAGTATTTT.

This clonotype was found a few times. The chain is built from TRBV19 and TRBJ2-7, with 12 bases aligning to TRBD1. The V gene's germline CDR1 is LNHDA and CDR2 SQIVND (reference sequence). The CDR3 has 16 amino acids. After removal of 4 bases from V and 3 bases from J, the junction contained 7 bases not matched to a gene. CDR3: CASSNGDRGLLYEQYF. CDR3 coding DNA: TGTGCCAGTAGTAATGGGGACAGGGGGCTTCTCTACGAGCAGTACTTC.

The genes are TRBV20-1 and TRBJ1-1, with TRBD1 identical over 10 bases. Trimming at V came to 4 bases and at J to 5 bases, leaving 7 bases not matched to a gene. Germline V gives CDR1 DFQATT, CDR2 SNEGSKA (reference sequence). The CDR3 extends over 14 amino acids. CDR3 amino acids: CSAKGQGVDTEAFF. The CDR3 DNA follows: TGCAGTGCTAAAGGACAGGGGGTGGATACTGAAGCTTTCTTT.

This clonotype has more than one count but fewer than ten. This chain connects TRBV7-2 to TRBJ2-6; D ambiguous. Germline lookup yields CDR1 SGHTA and CDR2 FQGNSA. V shed 2 bases and J shed 0 bases, with 8 bases lying between them. The CDR3 loop spans 16 amino acids. The CDR3 bases are TGTGCCAGCAGCTTACGGCCGCGCTCTGGGGCCAACGTCCTGACTTTC. Its protein is CASSLRPRSGANVLTF.

This clonotype has a handful of counts. The chain couples TRBV29-1 to TRBJ1-4; D might be TRBD1 (5 bases). The CDR3 has 14 residues. Germline loops: CDR1 SQVTM, CDR2 ANQGSEA. Trimming removed 4 bases at V and 4 bases at J, with 13 bases between. Here the CDR3 reads CSVGGQQDNEKLFF. DNA for the CDR3: TGCAGCGTTGGGGGCCAACAAGATAATGAAAAACTGTTTTTT.

This clonotype was detected a few times. The germline gene is not matched at one end of the junction; a read error may be the cause. This sequence joins TRBV4-3 and TRBJ1-4; 11 bases map to TRBD1. The CDR3 covers 16 residues. Germline-derived CDR1 and CDR2 are LGHNA and YSLEER. This chain's CDR3 is CASSQITGQGAGKPFF. The CDR3, as DNA: TGCGCCAGCAGCCAAATTACAGGACAGGGGGCGGGAAAACCGTTTTTT.

In this sample, this clonotype turned up a few times. The chain carries TRBV4-2 and TRBJ1-2; a possible D gene is TRBD1 (5 bases). CDR3 length: 15 residues. In germline, CDR1 is LGHNA, CDR2 YNFKEQ. Trimming removed 0 bases at V and 8 bases at J, with 16 bases between. CDR3 protein: CASSQDGTRREGYTF. CDR3 nucleotide sequence: TGTGCCAGCAGCCAAGACGGGACGCGCCGGGAGGGCTACACCTTC.

Only a few counts were recorded for this clonotype. The chain carries TRBV13 and TRBJ2-5, with 8 bases identical to TRBD2. The CDR3 totals 17 residues. Germline trimming cut 5 bases from V and 3 bases from J; bases unmatched to any gene: 14. Germline CDR1 and CDR2: PRHDT and FYEKMQ (reference sequence). CDR3 in amino acids: CASSPSRGGPLEETQYF. CDR3 nucleotide sequence: TGTGCCAGCAGCCCATCGCGCGGGGGGCCCTTGGAAGAGACCCAGTACTTC.

The table lists this clonotype with many counts. The chain carries TRBV4-3 and TRBJ2-3; D is undetermined. Between the trimmed V and J ends, which lost 0 bases and 1 base, there was a span of 2 bases. Germline CDR1 LGHNA, CDR2 YSLEER. The CDR3 sequence is 13 residues long. The CDR3 DNA reads TGCGCCAGCAGCCAAGACCGCACAGATACGCAGTATTTT. Its protein is CASSQDRTDTQYF.

This chain joins TRBV3-1 and TRBJ2-3; 9 bases map to TRBD2. Germline trimming cut 3 bases from V and 4 bases from J; bases unmatched to any gene: 8. The CDR3 sequence is 16 residues long. Germline V gene sequence: CDR1 LGHDT, CDR2 YNNKEL (reference sequence). This CDR3 is CASSHRAGGPADTQYF. The CDR3 coding sequence is TGTGCCAGCAGCCACCGAGCGGGGGGCCCCGCAGATACGCAGTATTTT.

The gene calls are TRBV12-3 or TRBV12-4 and TRBJ2-3; D is unresolved. The V end lost 5 bases, the J end lost 5 bases, and 17 bases lay between the germline ends. The CDR3 loop spans 15 amino acids. Here the CDR3 reads CASSKITDLIDTQYF. The CDR3 DNA reads as TGTGCCAGCAGTAAAATTACGGACCTCATAGATACGCAGTATTTT.

The chain links TRBV7-2 to TRBJ2-1; TRBD1 is a possible D gene (8 bases). The length of the CDR3 is 16 residues. V lost 6 bases to trimming and J lost 3 bases, with 18 bases between them. Germline V gives CDR1 SGHTA, CDR2 FQGNSA. For the CDR3, the DNA is TGTGCCAGCAGAGATAAAACAGGGGGGGACTACAATGAGCAGTTCTTC. It is translated as CASRDKTGGDYNEQFF. Using reference TRBV7-2 and TRBJ2-1 for the parts outside the CDR3, the full variable domain is GAGVSQSPSNKVTEKGKDVELRCDPISGHTALYWYRQSLGQGLEFLIYFQGNSAPDKSGLPSDRFSAERTGGSVSTLTIQRTQQEDSAVYLCASRDKTGGDYNEQFFGPGTRLTVL.

This clonotype showed up just a few times. The rearrangement joins TRBV5-5 to TRBJ1-6; TRBD1 aligns across 9 bases. Germline V gene sequence: CDR1 SGHKS, CDR2 YYEKEE (reference sequence). The CDR3 runs to 16 residues. The junction had 8 bases not matched to a gene; V was cut back by 3 bases and J by 7 bases. CDR3 sequence (DNA): TGTGCCAGCAGCTGGGACAGGGTGGGAGTAAATTCACCCCTCCACTTT. Protein product: CASSWDRVGVNSPLHF.